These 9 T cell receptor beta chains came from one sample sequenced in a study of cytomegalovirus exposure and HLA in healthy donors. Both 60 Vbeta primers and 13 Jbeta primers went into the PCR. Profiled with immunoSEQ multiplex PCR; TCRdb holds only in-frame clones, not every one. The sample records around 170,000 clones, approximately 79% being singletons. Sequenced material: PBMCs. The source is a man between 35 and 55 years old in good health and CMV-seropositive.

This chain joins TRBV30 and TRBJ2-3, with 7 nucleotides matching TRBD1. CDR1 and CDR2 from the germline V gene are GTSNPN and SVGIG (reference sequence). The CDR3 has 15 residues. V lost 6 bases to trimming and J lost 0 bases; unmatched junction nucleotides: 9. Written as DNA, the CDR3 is TGTGCCTGTTCAGTAGGGGGCACTAGCACAGATACGCAGTATTTT. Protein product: CACSVGGTSTDTQYF.

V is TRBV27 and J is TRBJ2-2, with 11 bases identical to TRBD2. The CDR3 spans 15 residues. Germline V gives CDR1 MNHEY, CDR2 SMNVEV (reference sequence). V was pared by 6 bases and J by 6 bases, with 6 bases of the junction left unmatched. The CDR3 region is CASRFSGGAAGELFF. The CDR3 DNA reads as TGTGCCAGCAGATTTAGCGGGGGGGCCGCCGGGGAGCTGTTTTTT.

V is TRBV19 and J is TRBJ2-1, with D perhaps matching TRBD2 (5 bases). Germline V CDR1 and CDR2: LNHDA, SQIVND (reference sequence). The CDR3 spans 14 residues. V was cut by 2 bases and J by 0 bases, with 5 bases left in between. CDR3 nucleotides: TGTGCCAGTAGTATACGGGGCTCCTACAATGAGCAGTTCTTC. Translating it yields CASSIRGSYNEQFF.

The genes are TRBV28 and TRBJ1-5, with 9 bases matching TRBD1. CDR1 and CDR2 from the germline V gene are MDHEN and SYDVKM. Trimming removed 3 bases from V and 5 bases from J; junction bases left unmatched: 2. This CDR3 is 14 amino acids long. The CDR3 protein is CASSLGQGHQPQHF. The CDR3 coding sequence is TGTGCCAGCAGTTTGGGACAGGGTCATCAGCCCCAGCATTTT.

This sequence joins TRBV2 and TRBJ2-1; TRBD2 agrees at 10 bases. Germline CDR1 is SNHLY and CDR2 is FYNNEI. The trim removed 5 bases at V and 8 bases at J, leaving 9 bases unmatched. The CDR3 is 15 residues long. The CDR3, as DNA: TGTGCCAGCAGTTCCTCGAGGACTAGCGGACATGAGCAGTTCTTC. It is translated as CASSSSRTSGHEQFF.

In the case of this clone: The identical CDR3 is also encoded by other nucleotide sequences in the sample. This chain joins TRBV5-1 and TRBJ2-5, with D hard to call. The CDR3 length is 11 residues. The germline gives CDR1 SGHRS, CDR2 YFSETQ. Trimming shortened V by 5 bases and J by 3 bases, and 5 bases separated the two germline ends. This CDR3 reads CASSLEETQYF. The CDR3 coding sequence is TGCGCCAGCAGTCTCGAAGAGACCCAGTACTTC.

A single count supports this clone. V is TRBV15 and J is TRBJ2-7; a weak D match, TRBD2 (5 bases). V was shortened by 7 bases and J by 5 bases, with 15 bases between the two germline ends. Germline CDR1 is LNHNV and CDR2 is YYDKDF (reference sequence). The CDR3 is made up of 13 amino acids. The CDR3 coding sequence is TGTGCCACCAAGCCCGGGGTTACCAACGAGCAGTACTTC. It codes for CATKPGVTNEQYF.

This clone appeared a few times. The CDR3 sequence: CASSLDRAGEKLFF. The DNA for the CDR3 is TGCGCCAGCAGCTTGGACAGGGCGGGTGAAAAACTGTTTTTT. The chain links TRBV5-1 to TRBJ1-4, with D tentatively TRBD1 (6 bases). This CDR3 contains 14 residues. Germline V gene data show CDR1 as SGHRS and CDR2 as YFSETQ. The V and J ends lost 0 bases and 7 bases respectively, with 10 bases between them.

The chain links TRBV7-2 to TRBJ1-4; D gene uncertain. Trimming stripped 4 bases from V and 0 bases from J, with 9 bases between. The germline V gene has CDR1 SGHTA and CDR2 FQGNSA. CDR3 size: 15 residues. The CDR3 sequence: CASSSSVATNEKLFF. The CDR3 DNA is TGTGCCAGCAGCTCTTCAGTCGCAACTAATGAAAAACTGTTTTTT.